The clone carrying this T cell receptor (beta chain) appeared many times. The antigen remains undetermined. Production of TCR cDNA was by 5'RACE template switching, which also added a universal primer site and UMIs. TCRdb ran MiXCR on the 5' RACE reads and lists one entry per CDR3 protein. The table records 160,000 or so distinct CDR3 sequences, less than 9% of them present only once. This record comes from a study of T cells after yellow fever vaccination. The study's findings and limits: Researchers report a weaker secondary response that nonetheless peaked faster, day 5 versus 15. Just a small share of clonotypes turned up in the CD4 compartment as well as the CD8 compartment.

Germline CDR1 SNHLY, CDR2 FYNNEI. There are 14 residues in the CDR3. With 6 bases removed from V and 4 bases from J, the gap between germline ends came to 15 bases. The receptor comes from a man aged 18 to 30 who received the YFV17D yellow fever vaccine. The specimen was CD4+ T cells sorted from PBMCs, collected about 5 days after the first yellow fever vaccination. The chain is built from TRBV2 and TRBJ1-2; D uncertain. The CDR3 DNA is TGTGCCAGCAGCTTATCGGGAGTTCCCTATGGCTACACCTTC. Residues: CASSLSGVPYGYTF.